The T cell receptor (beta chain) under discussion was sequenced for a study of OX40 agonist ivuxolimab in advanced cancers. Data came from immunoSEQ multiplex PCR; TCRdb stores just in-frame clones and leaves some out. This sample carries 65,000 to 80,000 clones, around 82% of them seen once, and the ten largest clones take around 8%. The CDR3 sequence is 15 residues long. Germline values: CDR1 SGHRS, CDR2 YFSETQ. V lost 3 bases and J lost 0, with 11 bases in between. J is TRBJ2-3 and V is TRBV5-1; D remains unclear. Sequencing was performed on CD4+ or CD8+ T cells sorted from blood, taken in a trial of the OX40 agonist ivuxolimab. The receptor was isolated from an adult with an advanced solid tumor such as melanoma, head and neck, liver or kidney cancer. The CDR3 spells CASSSKAPSTDTQYF. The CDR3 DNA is TGCGCCAGCAGCTCTAAGGCGCCTAGCACAGATACGCAGTATTTT.